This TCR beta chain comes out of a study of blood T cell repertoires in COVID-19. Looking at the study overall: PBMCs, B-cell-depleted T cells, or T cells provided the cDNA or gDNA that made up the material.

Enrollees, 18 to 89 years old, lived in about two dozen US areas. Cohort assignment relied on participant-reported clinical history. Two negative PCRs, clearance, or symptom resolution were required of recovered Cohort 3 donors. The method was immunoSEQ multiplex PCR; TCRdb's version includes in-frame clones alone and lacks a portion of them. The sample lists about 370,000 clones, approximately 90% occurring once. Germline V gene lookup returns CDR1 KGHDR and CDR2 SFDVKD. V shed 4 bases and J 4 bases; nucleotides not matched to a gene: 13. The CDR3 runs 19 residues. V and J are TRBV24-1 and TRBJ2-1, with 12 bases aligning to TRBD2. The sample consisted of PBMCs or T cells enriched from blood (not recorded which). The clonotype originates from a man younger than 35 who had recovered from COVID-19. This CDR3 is CATSDPTRLAGDYYNEQFF. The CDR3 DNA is TGTGCCACCAGTGACCCGACCCGACTAGCGGGAGACTATTACAATGAGCAGTTCTTC.